This record concerns one T cell receptor (beta chain) sequence. The antigen this receptor binds is unknown. No quality values exist for individual bases; no much larger clone is one base distant. The data were obtained in a study of cytomegalovirus exposure and HLA in healthy donors (dated by TCRdb to about 2017). Background for the entire study: An earlier analysis of roughly 570 of the donors reported over 250 Gb of sequence data and 117 million unique TCR beta sequences obtained from around 180 million T cells. The study aimed to test whether signatures of past pathogen exposure could be identified by cataloging public T cell receptors. Among the roughly 400 genotyped donors, approximately 82% belonged to the genetic ancestry cluster associated with self-reported Caucasian donors. Donor age, sex, ethnicity and CMV serostatus were compiled together with the repertoire data. Genome-wide SNP genotypes for about 55% of the roughly 670 donors were used in a later genetic analysis, which treated that subset as a discovery cohort. Rather than drawing on any new phenotypic data, the later analysis identified candidate immune exposures from TCR beta sequences and the way those sequences occurred across donors. The study used immunosequencing to profile the T cell repertoires of 670 or so subjects and linked those repertoires to cytomegalovirus serostatus. Besides the first cohort of 550 to 750 subjects, a separate validation cohort made up of around 120 different subjects was used. High-throughput TCR immunosequencing, statistical association of individual TCRs with disease status, and machine learning were combined to predict cytomegalovirus infection status. Because of strong linkage in the cohort, four or five DR-DQ haplotypes were treated as single units for association and clustering. Class I and class II HLA loci were covered by the typing at four-digit resolution. In a later analysis, previously published TCR beta repertoires from about 640 donors were re-analyzed and high-resolution HLA genotyping was added so that TCR occurrence patterns could be studied. Among 300 to 450 genotyped donors of the cohort, an average of around 240,000 unique TCR beta nucleotide sequences were sequenced per donor, roughly 20% of them non-productive. An early release that covered about 600 HLA-typed donors contained 250 to 350 gigabases of sequencing data and 75 million to 100 million unique TCR sequences. An earlier analysis of a few hundred of the donors applied high-throughput TCR beta sequencing to assess whether each TCR beta V gene segment acted as functional or pseudogenic. Typing coverage varied by locus: roughly 629-630 donors for A, B, C, DRB1 and DQB1; about 520 for DQA1; around 610 for DPA1; some 470 for DPB1. All discovery cohort repertoires had been generated using a single sequencing platform. Findings and caveats that apply to the study as a whole: Because HLA typing was missing for some donors at each locus, association tests included only the typed subset. The 87-base-pair reads could not distinguish some IMGT-functional V segments, including TRBV6-2 and TRBV6-3, so those segments were excluded. In an earlier analysis of roughly 560 of the donors, most TCR beta V segments were observed in productive rearrangements about 87% or about 30% of the time, broadly matching IMGT annotations. For the cohort, immune exposure information was limited to CMV serostatus. According to a later analysis, most CMV-associated TCR beta chains appeared to be HLA-restricted, and the HLA associations seemed to be driven largely by CMV exposure. A later genetic analysis associated a missense DCLRE1C variant with V-gene and J-gene trimming of TCR beta chains, and an independent cohort replicated the association. In a later analysis, several top co-occurrence clusters were reported to appear linked to parvovirus B19, influenza, CMV and Epstein-Barr virus. While some public TCRs were present in many individuals, most TCR sequences turned up only very rarely across donors. In a later genetic analysis, fewer N-insertions in productive TCRs were reported among donors in an Asian-associated ancestry cluster than the roughly 640-donor mean. Approximately 16 rarely observed V segments, including chromosome 9 orphons, were excluded from the earlier analysis of approximately 600 of the donors because counts were too low. Strong co-occurrence of HLA alleles, especially DR and DQ, made assigning TCR associations to individual alleles difficult. The study gave a list of around 170 TCR beta chains associated with cytomegalovirus. Sequencing depth was assumed to be roughly uniform across donors in the presence/absence analyses, though that assumption may not hold. In both the original and validation cohorts, the classifier was reported to diagnose cytomegalovirus status with high specificity and sensitivity. A cluster of highly shared sequence variants was judged likely to represent a technical artifact of the sequencing pipeline. The authors suggested that the approach could potentially be extended to other disease states and immunological phenotypes. Specific HLA alleles were associated with more than 15,000 TCR beta sequences at a false discovery rate of 0.05 in a later analysis. In a later analysis, TCR association rates were found to vary across HLA loci, with the most associated TCRs seen for DRB1 alleles and the fewest for HLA-C alleles. Correlated functional status among segregating V segments might be attributable to linkage disequilibrium, but an unknown experimental factor could not be ruled out. In a later analysis, HLA-associated TCR beta chains were found to be more clonally expanded and to have lower generation probabilities than equally common non-associated chains. In this cohort, only TCR beta chains were sequenced, and detectable features were limited by the absence of alpha or paired-chain data. A further reported finding was that TCR beta sequences accurately predicted the HLA-A and HLA-B alleles for most subjects in the first cohort. Three of the identified cytomegalovirus-associated TCR beta chains were confirmed in vitro to be specific for cytomegalovirus antigens.

In total, 630 or so healthy bone marrow donors made up the cohort. At the time of sampling, every cohort member was nominally healthy, though immune exposures that went unrecorded were likely present. The donor was CMV seropositive and was included in the group of some 290 seropositive cohort members. Every donor gave a peripheral blood sample, and the peripheral blood mononuclear cells from that sample were used for TCR beta sequencing. The Qiagen DNeasy Blood Extraction Kit was used to extract genomic DNA from the blood cell samples. Counted from cysteine to phenylalanine, this CDR3 has 17 amino acids. Only CDR3 DNA is held: 51 bases, read in frame from base 1. CDR1 is given as MRHNA and CDR2 as SNTAGT, both from the germline V gene. V is cut by 2 bases and J by 1 base, and the space between the germline ends is 12 bases. Library method: the immunoSEQ multiplex PCR assay. For the multiplex PCR, a mixture combining 60 forward primers for TCR Vbeta segments and 13 reverse primers for TCR Jbeta segments was used. A multiplex PCR assay on genomic DNA amplified the CDR3 region of rearranged TCR beta genes. The Illumina HiSeq System was used to sequence the amplified TCR beta libraries as 87-base-pair reads. The study's own analysis went as follows. A later analysis tallied about 77 million unique TCR beta chains across the 600 to 700 repertoires, and some 10 million of those chains were shared by two or more donors. To remove PCR and sequencing errors, raw reads were error-corrected and collapsed into unique sequences using a nearest-neighbor algorithm that merged closely related sequences. To assign V, D and J gene segments, CDR3 sequences were aligned to IMGT reference sequences. For a sequence to be retained, at least a six-nucleotide match to both a V gene segment and a J gene segment was required. A rearrangement was called productive if the CDR3 had no stop codons and remained in frame with V and J, and every other rearrangement was called non-productive. Following IMGT convention, CDR3 was defined as the stretch from the second conserved V-encoded cysteine to the conserved J-encoded phenylalanine. The earlier analysis of approximately 590 of the donors excluded any sequence lacking an unambiguous match to a single V gene segment. An earlier analysis of 587 of the donors classified V segments as functional when productive rearrangements were above 56.7% and as segregating when the standard deviation between donors was above 5%. A statistical classification framework was built for diagnosing cytomegalovirus status from the catalog of TCR beta chain sequences. V and J gene assignment, in a later analysis, came from comparing TCR nucleotide sequences with IMGT/GENE-DB human TR gene sequences. Using the TCRdist pipeline, a later analysis assigned CDR3 sequences along with most-parsimonious VDJ recombination scenarios. In a later analysis, every TCR beta chain was defined by the combination of its CDR3 amino acid sequence and its V-gene family, and reads without a unique V-gene family were dropped. To address suspected cross-contamination and a sequencing artifact, a later analysis removed a few hundred highly shared, low-generation-probability nucleotide sequences. For each public chain, a later analysis derived a clonal expansion index from normalized ranks of inferred template counts within each repertoire. In a later analysis, generation probabilities were computed using a VDJ recombination model fitted to out-of-frame rearrangements, and the results were checked against IGoR. A later analysis scored TCR-TCR, TCR-HLA and TCR-CMV co-occurrence with hypergeometric tests, applying a repertoire-size bias correction to TCR pairs. False discovery rates were estimated in a later analysis by permuting HLA or CMV assignments 20 times. In a later analysis, co-occurring TCRs were grouped with DBSCAN, and TCRdist sequence similarity was added when clustering was performed within HLA-allele-positive subsets. Repertoires with fewer than 30,000 or more than 120,000 public chains, plus five repertoires with anomalous nucleotide sharing, were excluded from co-occurrence clustering. TCRdb took this table from immuneACCESS and kept in-frame rearrangements with V and J called. Such tables lack part of the clones; where checked against another copy, unresolved V genes explain under half of the gap, and the rest is unexplained. The D gene and trimming were derived from the DNA, and the V and J assignments and clone size from that table. The sample table records 150,000 to 200,000 clones; approximately 85% of these occur just once. Clones ranked in the top ten supply about 9.3% of the sample.

This sequence was found in a man aged 18 to 29 in good health and CMV-seropositive. The sample consisted of PBMCs. Recombination joined TRBV6-4 with TRBJ2-6; no D gene can be assigned with confidence. The DNA sequence is TGTGCCAGCAGTGACATCGCCATCGGGTCTGGGGCCAACGTCCTGACTTTC. This is translated as CASSDIAIGSGANVLTF.